This entry features one T cell receptor beta chain sequence. This clone was recorded once. What this receptor recognizes is not known. With a mouse as the source, gene names and germline sequences are drawn from the mouse. The read falls 1 residue short of the CDR3 end, and the missing part is taken from the germline J gene. The protocol used for the library was the immunoSEQ multiplex PCR assay. TCRbeta CDR3 sequencing was performed at survey depth by Adaptive Biotechnologies, and CDR3 sequences, V/J genes, productive frequency and template counts were reported. Amplification of TCR beta CDR3 regions started from genomic DNA instead of RNA. Under the source paper's analysis protocol: Pairwise repertoire overlap between tissues was quantified with Jensen-Shannon divergence, where 1 means complete divergence and 0 identical. Based on pairwise JSD values, tissues were grouped by single-linkage agglomerative hierarchical clustering, and the results were shown as dendrograms. GLIPH2 was applied to all patient samples using simulation_depth 1000, kmer_min_depth 3, and cdr3_length_cutoff 8, and only groups with more than two unique CDR3s were retained. In a standardized tissue-overlap score, Jaccard GLIPH-group overlap across patients was extrapolated to a standard repertoire size of 1000 clones. To look at how diversity was associated with clinical or experimental variables, linear mixed-effect models were used, with tissue treated as a fixed effect and individual treated as a random effect. TCRdb carries this immuneACCESS record with in-frame sequences only. Its versions omit some clonotypes, under half of them owing to an unresolved V gene in the studies checked, with the rest unexplained. D and trimming were read from the DNA, whereas the V and J calls and clone size are those reported in that table. The sample table records about 10,000 clones; under 40% of these occur just once. The ten largest clones add up to 1.8% of the sample.

The time point label, read with the paper, signifies: mouse harvest day 7 after allogeneic transplant. Mouse grafts consisting of 10^7 T-cell-depleted bone marrow cells combined with 10^6 splenic CD5+ T cells were administered by tail vein injection. To model GVHD in mice, a major MHC-mismatch B6 (H2b) into BALB/c (H2d) model was used, and tissues were profiled at day 7 or 14. On day 7 or 14 post-transplant, mouse tissues and retro-orbital blood were harvested with separate sterile tools for each animal, and livers were flushed beforehand. Before genomic DNA isolation with the DNeasy Blood & Tissue Kit, mouse tissues were minced using razor blades in buffered saline. This sample is drawn from a study of tissue T cells after allogeneic stem cell transplantation (dated by TCRdb to between 2021 and 2023). With respect to the entire study: TCR beta repertoires were profiled across many tissues obtained from research autopsies of patients with and without GVHD, as well as in mouse models of GVHD. The human part of the study was a prospective observational study with no blinding and no randomization. Overall study results and their limits: Only a few T cell clones appeared in more than one patient, yet motif-based clustering showed tissue-specific repertoire signatures that were shared between patients. In both patients and mice, only a limited portion of the TCR repertoire detected in tissues was captured by blood and spleen T cells. The patient cohort was small and clinically heterogeneous, and sampling depth was acknowledged as a limitation. Within patients, how anatomically similar tissues were was a major factor shaping TCR repertoire composition, regardless of disease or transplant status. Which tissue TCRs were alloreactive or antigen-specific was not determined in the study, and some clones might have been persisting host cells.

There are 13 amino acids in the CDR3, from cysteine to phenylalanine inclusive. The CDR3 was read in part: 36 bases, with the frame set at base 1. V is clipped by 3 bases and J by 3 bases, and the sequence between their germline boundaries is 7 bases long. The germline V gene specifies SGHSA as CDR1 and FRNQAP as CDR2. The sequence was collected from a female BALB/c mouse given C57BL/6 T cells with graft-versus-host disease after an allogeneic hematopoietic cell transplant. The specimen was skin. Recombination linked TRBV16 to TRBJ2-5; TRBD1 is perhaps the D gene, given 5 matching bases. The part of the CDR3 DNA that was read is TGTGCAAGCAGCTTTGGACAACAAGACACCCAGTAC. The resulting protein is CASSFGQQDTQY. In full, the CDR3 is CASSFGQQDTQYF.